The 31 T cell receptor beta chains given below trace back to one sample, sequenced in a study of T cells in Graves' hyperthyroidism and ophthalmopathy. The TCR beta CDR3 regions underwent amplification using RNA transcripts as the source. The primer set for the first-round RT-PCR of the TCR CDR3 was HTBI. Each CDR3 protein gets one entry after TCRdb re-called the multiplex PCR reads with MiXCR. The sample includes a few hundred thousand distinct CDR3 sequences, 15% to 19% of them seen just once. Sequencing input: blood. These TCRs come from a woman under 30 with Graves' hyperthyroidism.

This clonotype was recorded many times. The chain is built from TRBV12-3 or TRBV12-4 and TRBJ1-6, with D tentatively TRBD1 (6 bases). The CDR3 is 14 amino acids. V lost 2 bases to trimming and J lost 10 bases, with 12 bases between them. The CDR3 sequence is CASSLQGLGSPLHF. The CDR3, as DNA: TGTGCCAGCAGTTTACAGGGGCTGGGGTCACCCCTCCACTTT.

CDR3 DNA: TGTGCCAGCACCTCGGACCGGGCTAACTATGGCTACACCTTC. It codes for CASTSDRANYGYTF. The chain is built from TRBV12-3 or TRBV12-4 and TRBJ1-2; D remains unclear. There are 14 residues in the CDR3. V shed 7 bases and J shed 0 bases, with 12 bases lying between them.

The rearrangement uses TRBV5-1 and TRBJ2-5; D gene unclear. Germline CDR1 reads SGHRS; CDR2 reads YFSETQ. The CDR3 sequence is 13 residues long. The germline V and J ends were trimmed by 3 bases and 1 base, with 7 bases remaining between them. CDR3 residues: CASSSFFQETQYF. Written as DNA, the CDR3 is TGCGCCAGCAGCTCTTTCTTCCAAGAGACCCAGTACTTC. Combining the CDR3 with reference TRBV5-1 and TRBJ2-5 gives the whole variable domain KAGVTQTPRYLIKTRGQQVTLSCSPISGHRSVSWYQQTPGQGLQFLFEYFSETQRNKGNFPGRFSGRQFSNSRSEMNVSTLELGDSALYLCASSSFFQETQYFGPGTRLLVL.

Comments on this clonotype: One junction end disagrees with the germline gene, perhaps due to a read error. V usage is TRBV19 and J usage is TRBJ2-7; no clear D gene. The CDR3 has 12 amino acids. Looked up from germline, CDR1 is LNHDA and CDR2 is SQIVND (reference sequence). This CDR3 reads CASRDNLAEQHF. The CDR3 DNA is TGTGCCAGTAGAGACAACCTGGCCGAGCAGCACTTC.

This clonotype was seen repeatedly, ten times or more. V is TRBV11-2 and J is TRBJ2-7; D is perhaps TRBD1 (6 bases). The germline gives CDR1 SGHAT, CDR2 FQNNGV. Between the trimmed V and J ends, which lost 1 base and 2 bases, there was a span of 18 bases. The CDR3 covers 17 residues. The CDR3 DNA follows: TGTGCCAGCAGCTTAGTAGCCTGGCAGGGGTCAGCCTACGAGCAGTACTTC. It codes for CASSLVAWQGSAYEQYF.

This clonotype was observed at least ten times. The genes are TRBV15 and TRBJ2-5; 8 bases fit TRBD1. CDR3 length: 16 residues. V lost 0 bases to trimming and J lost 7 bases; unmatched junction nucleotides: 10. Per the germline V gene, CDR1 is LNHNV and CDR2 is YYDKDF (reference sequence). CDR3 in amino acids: CATSRDPRQGFVTQYF. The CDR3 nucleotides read TGTGCCACCAGCAGAGATCCGCGACAGGGGTTTGTGACCCAGTACTTC.

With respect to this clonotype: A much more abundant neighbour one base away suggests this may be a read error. This chain's CDR3 is CAGSSGYGQGSNQPQHF. The CDR3 DNA sequence: TGTGCCGGCAGCTCGGGTTACGGACAGGGAAGCAATCAGCCCCAGCATTTT. The chain uses TRBV5-6 and TRBJ1-5; TRBD1 agrees at 8 bases. Germline V gene data show CDR1 as SGHDT and CDR2 as YYEEEE. The CDR3 is 17 residues long.

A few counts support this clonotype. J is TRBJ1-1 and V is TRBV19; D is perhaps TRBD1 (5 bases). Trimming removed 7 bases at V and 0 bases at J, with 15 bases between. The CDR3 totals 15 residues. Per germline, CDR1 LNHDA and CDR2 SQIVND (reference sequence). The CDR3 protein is CASTQRGGMNTEAFF. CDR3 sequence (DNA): TGTGCCAGTACCCAGCGGGGGGGTATGAACACTGAAGCTTTCTTT.

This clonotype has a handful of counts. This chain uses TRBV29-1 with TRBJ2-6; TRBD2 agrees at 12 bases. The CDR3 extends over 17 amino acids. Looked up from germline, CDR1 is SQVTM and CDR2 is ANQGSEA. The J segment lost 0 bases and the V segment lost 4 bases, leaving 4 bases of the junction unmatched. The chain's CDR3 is CSVALLAGGSGANVLTF. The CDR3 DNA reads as TGCAGCGTTGCTTTACTAGCGGGGGGCTCTGGGGCCAACGTCCTGACTTTC.

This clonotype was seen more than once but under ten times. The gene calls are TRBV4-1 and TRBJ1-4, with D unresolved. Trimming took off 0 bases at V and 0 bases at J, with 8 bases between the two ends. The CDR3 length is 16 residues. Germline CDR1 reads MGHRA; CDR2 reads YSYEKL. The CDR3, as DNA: TGCGCCAGCAGCCAAGATCGGACCGCAACTAATGAAAAACTGTTTTTT. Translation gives CASSQDRTATNEKLFF.

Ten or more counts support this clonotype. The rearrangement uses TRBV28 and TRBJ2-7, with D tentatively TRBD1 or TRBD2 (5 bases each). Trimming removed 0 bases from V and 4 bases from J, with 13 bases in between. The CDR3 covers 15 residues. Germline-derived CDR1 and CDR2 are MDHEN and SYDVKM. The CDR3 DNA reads TGTGCCAGCAGTTTATGGGGACCCCGAGGGTACGAGCAGTACTTC. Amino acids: CASSLWGPRGYEQYF.

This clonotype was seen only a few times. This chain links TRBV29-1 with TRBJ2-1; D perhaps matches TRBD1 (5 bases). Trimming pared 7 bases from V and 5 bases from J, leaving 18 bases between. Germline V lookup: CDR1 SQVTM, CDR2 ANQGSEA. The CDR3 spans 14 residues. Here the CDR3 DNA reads TGCAGCGCCGAAGACAGCCAAGGGAACAATGAGCAGTTCTTC. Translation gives CSAEDSQGNNEQFF.

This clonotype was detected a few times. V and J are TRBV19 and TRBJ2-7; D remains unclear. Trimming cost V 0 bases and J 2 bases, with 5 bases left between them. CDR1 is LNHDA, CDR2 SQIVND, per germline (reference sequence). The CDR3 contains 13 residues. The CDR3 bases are TGTGCCAGTAGTATAGACGGCACCTACGAGCAGTACTTC. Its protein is CASSIDGTYEQYF.

CDR3 sequence reads: CASSRTRGGEQYF. CDR3 DNA sequence: TGTGCCAGCAGTAGGACTCGGGGTGGCGAGCAGTACTTC. The chain joins TRBV6-1 to TRBJ2-7; tentatively, D is TRBD2 (5 bases). The germline CDR1 and CDR2 sequences are MNHNS and SASEGT. V dropped 5 bases and J dropped 6 bases, with 14 bases sitting between them. The CDR3 has 13 residues.

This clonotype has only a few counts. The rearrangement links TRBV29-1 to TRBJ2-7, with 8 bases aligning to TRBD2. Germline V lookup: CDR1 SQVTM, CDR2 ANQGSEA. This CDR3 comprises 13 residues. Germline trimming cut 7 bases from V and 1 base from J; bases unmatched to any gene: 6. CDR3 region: CSGTSGLSYEQYF. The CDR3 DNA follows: TGCAGCGGAACTAGCGGTTTATCCTACGAGCAGTACTTC.

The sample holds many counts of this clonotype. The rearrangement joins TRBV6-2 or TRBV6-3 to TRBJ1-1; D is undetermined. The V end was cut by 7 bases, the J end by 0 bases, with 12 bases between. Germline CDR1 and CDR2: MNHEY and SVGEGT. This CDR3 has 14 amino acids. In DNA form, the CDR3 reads TGTGCCAGCATTTCGCGAGGGATGAACACTGAAGCTTTCTTT. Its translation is CASISRGMNTEAFF.

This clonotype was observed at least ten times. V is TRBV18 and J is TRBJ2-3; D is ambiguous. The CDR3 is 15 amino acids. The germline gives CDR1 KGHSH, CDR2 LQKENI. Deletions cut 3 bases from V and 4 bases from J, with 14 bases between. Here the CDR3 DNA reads TGTGCCAGCTCACCGGGAACCCCCCGTCCAGATACGCAGTATTTT. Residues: CASSPGTPRPDTQYF.

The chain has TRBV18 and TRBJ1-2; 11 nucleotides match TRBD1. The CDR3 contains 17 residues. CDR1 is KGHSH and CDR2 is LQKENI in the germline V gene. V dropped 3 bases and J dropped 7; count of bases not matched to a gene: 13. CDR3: CASSPSSRDRGIGGYTF. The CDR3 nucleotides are TGTGCCAGCTCACCGTCCTCCCGGGACAGGGGGATTGGTGGCTACACCTTC.

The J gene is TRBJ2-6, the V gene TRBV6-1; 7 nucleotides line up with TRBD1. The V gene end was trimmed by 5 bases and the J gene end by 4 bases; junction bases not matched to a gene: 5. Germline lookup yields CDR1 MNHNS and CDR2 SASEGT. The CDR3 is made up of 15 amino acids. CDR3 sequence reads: CASSSTGAGANVLTF. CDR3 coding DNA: TGTGCCAGCAGTTCCACAGGGGCGGGGGCCAACGTCCTGACTTTC.

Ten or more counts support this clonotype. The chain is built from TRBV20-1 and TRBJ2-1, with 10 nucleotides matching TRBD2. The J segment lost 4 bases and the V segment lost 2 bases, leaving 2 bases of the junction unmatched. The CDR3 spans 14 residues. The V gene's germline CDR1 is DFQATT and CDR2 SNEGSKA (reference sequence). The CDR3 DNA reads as TGCAGTGCTAGAACGACTAGCGGGTACAATGAGCAGTTCTTC. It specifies CSARTTSGYNEQFF.

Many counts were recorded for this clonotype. CDR3 protein: CASSVPGYSEQFF. In nucleotides, the CDR3 is TGTGCCAGCAGCGTGCCAGGGTATAGTGAGCAGTTCTTC. The chain employs TRBV2 and TRBJ2-1, with a tentative D call TRBD1 (5 bases). This CDR3 has 13 amino acids. With 6 bases removed from V and 9 bases from J, the gap between germline ends came to 15 bases. In germline, CDR1 is SNHLY, CDR2 FYNNEI.

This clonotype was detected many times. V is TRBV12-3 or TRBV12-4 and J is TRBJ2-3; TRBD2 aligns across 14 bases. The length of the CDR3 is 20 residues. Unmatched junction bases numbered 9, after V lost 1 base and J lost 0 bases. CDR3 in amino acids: CASSLGIGLAGGLSTDTQYF. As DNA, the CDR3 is TGTGCCAGCAGTTTAGGGATTGGACTAGCGGGGGGACTTAGCACAGATACGCAGTATTTT.

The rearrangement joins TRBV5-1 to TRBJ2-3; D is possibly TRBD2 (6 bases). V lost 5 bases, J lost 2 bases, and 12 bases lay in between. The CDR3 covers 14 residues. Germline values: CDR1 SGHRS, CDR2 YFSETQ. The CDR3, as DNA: TGCGCCAGCAGTATAGCGGTACCCACAGATACGCAGTATTTT. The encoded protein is CASSIAVPTDTQYF.

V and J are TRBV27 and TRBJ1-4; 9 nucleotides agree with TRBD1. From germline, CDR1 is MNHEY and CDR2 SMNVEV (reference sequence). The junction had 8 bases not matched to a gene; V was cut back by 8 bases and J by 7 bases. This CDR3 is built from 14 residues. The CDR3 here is CASGHGTGLEKLFF. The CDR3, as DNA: TGTGCCAGCGGCCACGGGACAGGGCTTGAAAAACTGTTTTTT. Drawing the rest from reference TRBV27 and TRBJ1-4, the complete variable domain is EAQVTQNPRYLITVTGKKLTVTCSQNMNHEYMSWYRQDPGLGLRQIYYSMNVEVTDKGDVPEGYKVSRKEKRNFPLILESPSPNQTSLYFCASGHGTGLEKLFFGSGTQLSVL.

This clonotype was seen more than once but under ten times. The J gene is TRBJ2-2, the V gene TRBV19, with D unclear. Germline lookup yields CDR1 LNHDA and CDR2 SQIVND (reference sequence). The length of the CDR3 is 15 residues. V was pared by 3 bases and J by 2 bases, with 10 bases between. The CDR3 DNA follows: TGTGCCAGTAGTATGTTAAAGGGAAACACCGGGGAGCTGTTTTTT. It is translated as CASSMLKGNTGELFF.

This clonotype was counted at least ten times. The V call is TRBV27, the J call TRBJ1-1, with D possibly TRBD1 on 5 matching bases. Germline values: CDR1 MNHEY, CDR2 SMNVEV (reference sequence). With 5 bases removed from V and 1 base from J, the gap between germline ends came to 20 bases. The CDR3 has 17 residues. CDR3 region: CASSNRGRPLENTEAFF. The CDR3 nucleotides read TGTGCCAGCAGTAACCGGGGCCGCCCGTTGGAGAACACTGAAGCTTTCTTT.

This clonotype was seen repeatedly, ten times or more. CDR3 sequence (DNA): TGTGCCAGCAGTTCCCGGTATGGGATTTCCTACGAGCAGTACTTC. It is translated as CASSSRYGISYEQYF. The chain has TRBV28 and TRBJ2-7; no clear D. CDR1 and CDR2 from the germline V gene are MDHEN and SYDVKM. V was clipped by 4 bases and J by 1 base, with 14 bases between them. The CDR3 sequence is 15 residues long.

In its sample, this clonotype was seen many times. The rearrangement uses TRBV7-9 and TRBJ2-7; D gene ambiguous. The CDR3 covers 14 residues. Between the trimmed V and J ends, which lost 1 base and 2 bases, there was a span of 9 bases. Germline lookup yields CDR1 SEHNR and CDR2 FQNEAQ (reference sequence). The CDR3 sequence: CASSLGVQTYEQYF. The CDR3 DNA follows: TGTGCCAGCAGCTTAGGGGTACAAACCTACGAGCAGTACTTC.

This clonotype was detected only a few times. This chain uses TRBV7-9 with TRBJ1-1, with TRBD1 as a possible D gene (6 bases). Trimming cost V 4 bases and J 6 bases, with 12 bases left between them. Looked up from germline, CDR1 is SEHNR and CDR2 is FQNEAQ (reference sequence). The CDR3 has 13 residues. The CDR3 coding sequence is TGTGCCAGCAGCTGGGGGCAGAGATCTGAAGCTTTCTTT. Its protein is CASSWGQRSEAFF.

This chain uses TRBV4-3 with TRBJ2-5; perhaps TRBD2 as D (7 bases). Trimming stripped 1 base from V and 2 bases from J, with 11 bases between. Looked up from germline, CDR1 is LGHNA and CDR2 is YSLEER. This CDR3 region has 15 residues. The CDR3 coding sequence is TGCGCCAGCAGCCAAGGGGGGGGCGGACAAGAGACCCAGTACTTC. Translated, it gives CASSQGGGGQETQYF.

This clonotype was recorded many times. The CDR3 here is CASSLGQGAGGYTF. The CDR3 DNA reads as TGTGCCAGCAGCTTAGGGCAGGGGGCGGGTGGCTACACCTTC. V and J are TRBV7-2 and TRBJ1-2, with 8 bases fitting TRBD1. CDR1 SGHTA and CDR2 FQGNSA come from the germline V gene. Losses at the gene ends were 1 base for V and 7 bases for J; bases not matched to a gene: 5. CDR3 length: 14 amino acids.